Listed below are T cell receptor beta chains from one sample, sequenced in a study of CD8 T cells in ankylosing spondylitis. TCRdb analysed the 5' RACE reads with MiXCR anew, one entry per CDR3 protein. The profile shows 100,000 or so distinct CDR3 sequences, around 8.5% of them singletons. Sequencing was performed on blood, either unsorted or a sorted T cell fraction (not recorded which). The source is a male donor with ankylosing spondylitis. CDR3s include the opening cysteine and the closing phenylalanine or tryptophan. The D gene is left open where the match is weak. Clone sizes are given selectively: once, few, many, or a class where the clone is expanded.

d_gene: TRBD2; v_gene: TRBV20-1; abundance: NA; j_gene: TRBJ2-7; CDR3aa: CSARGLAEPYEQYF; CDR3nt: TGCAGTGCTAGAGGACTAGCGGAGCCCTACGAGCAGTACTTC
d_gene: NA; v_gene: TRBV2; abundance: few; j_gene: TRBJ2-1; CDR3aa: CASSEEGASEQFF; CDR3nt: TGTGCCAGCAGTGAGGAGGGGGCGAGTGAGCAGTTCTTC
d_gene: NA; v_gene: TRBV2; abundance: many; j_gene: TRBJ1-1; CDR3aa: CAGWDTHTEAFF; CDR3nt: TGTGCCGGTTGGGACACCCACACTGAAGCTTTCTTT
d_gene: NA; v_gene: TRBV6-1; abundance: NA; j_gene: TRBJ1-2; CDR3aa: CASSDVGSEVSCF; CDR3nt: TGTGCCAGCAGTGATGTAGGGAGCGAGGTGAGCTGCTTC
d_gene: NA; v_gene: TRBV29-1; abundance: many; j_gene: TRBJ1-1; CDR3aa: CSVVGSGRGTEAFF; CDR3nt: TGCAGCGTTGTGGGTTCGGGGCGAGGAACTGAAGCTTTCTTT
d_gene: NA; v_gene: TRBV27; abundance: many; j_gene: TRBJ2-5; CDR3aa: CASSHPGTQETQYF; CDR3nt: TGTGCCAGCAGTCATCCAGGGACCCAAGAGACCCAGTACTTC
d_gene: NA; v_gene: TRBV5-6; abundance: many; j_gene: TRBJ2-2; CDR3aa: CASSWTRSGELFF; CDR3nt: TGTGCCAGCAGTTGGACCCGGTCCGGGGAGCTGTTTTTT
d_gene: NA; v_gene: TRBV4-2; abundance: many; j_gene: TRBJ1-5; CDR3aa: CASSQARTDNQPQHF; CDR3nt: TGTGCCAGCAGCCAAGCGCGGACAGACAATCAGCCCCAGCATTTT
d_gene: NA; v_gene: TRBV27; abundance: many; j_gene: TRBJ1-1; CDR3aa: CASSLSQGTEAFF; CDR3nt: TGTGCCAGCAGTTTATCGCAGGGCACTGAAGCTTTCTTT
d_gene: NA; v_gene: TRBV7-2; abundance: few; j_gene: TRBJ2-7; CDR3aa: CASSLDREGVTYEQYF; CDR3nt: TGTGCCAGCAGCTTAGATAGGGAGGGGGTTACCTACGAGCAGTACTTC
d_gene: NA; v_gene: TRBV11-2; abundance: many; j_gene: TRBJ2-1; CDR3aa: CASSLARSGYNEQFF; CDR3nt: TGTGCCAGCAGCTTAGCTCGGTCAGGCTACAATGAGCAGTTCTTC
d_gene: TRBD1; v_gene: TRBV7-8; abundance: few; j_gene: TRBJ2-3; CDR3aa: CASSFRGKADTQYF; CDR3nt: TGTGCCAGCAGCTTCAGGGGGAAAGCAGATACGCAGTATTTT
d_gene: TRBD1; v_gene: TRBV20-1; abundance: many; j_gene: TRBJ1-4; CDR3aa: CSATDIRDRDKLFF; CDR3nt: TGCAGTGCTACCGATATCCGGGACAGGGACAAACTGTTTTTT
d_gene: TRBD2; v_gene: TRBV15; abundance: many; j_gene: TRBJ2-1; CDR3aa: CATSVGLAGGRDEQFF; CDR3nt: TGTGCCACCAGCGTCGGACTAGCGGGAGGAAGGGATGAGCAGTTCTTC